Below, one T cell receptor (beta chain) is given with its context. This record belongs to a study of CD8+CD57+ T cells in acquired aplastic anemia. Whoever was chosen for sequencing had shown CD8+CD57+ cell expansion by flow cytometry. Investigators profiled TCR beta VDJ and CDR3 from genomic DNA template. A single record per CDR3 protein comes from TCRdb applying MiXCR to the reads. The sample lists approximately 40,000 distinct CDR3 sequences, 63% occurring once. CDR3 size: 13 residues. Trimming cost V 3 bases and J 4 bases, with 8 bases left between them. Per germline, CDR1 SNHLY and CDR2 FYNNEI. The rearrangement uses TRBV2 and TRBJ2-3; no clear D gene. The sequencing sample was made of sorted CD4+, CD8+, or CD8+CD57+ T cells (not recorded which) from PBMCs. This receptor was identified in a human donor with aplastic anemia. CDR3 sequence reads: CASSDNSPDTQYF. CDR3 sequence (DNA): TGTGCCAGCAGTGACAACAGCCCAGATACGCAGTATTTT.